This TCR beta chain was sequenced during a study of early T cells in non-severe SARS-CoV-2 infection. This clonotype showed up many times. What it binds is unknown. CDR3 length equals 14 residues. V lost 10 bases and J 2 bases, leaving 18 bases between the germline ends. The study's findings and limits: VDJdb-based annotation leaned toward anti-spike CD8 responses and missed private and CD4 specificities.

TCRdb fed the 5' RACE reads into MiXCR, producing one record per CDR3 protein. The sample yields about 83,000 distinct CDR3 sequences, approximately 14% seen once. This receptor was identified in an adult who was a healthcare worker with PCR-confirmed SARS-CoV-2 infection or an uninfected control (not recorded which). Sequencing used whole blood. The chain has TRBV23-1 and TRBJ2-7, with a weak D call TRBD1 (5 bases). TRBV23-1 is annotated as an ORF whose role is uncertain. The CDR3 loop is CANYRQKDTYEQYF. In DNA form, the CDR3 reads TGCGCCAACTACCGACAGAAGGATACCTACGAGCAGTACTTC.